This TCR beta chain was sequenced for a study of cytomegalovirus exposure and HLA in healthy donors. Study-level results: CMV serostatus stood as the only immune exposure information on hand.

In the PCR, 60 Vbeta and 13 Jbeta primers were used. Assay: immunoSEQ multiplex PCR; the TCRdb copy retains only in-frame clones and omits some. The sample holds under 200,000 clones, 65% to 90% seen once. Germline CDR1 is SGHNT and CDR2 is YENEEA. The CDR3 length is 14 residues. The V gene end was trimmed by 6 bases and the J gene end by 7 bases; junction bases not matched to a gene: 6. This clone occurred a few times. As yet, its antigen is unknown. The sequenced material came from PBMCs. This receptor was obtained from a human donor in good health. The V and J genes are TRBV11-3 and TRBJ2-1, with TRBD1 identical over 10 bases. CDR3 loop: CASRRQGARNEQFF. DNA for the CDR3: TGTGCCAGCAGAAGACAGGGGGCAAGAAATGAGCAGTTCTTC.